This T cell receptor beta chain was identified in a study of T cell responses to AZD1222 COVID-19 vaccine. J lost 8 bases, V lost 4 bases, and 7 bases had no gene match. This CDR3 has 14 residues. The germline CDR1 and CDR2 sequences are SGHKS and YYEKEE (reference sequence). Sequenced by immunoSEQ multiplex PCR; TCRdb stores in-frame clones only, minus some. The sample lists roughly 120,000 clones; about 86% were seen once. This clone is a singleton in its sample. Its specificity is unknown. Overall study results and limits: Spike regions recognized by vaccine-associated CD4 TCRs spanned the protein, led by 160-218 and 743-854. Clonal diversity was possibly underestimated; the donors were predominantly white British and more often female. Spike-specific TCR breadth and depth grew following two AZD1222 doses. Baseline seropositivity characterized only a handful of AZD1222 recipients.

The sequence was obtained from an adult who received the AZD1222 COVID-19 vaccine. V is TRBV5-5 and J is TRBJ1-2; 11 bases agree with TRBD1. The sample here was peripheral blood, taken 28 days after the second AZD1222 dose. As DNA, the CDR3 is TGTGCCAGCAGCACTCGGACAGGGGGCGCGGGCTACACCTTC. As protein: CASSTRTGGAGYTF.